The source of this T cell receptor beta chain is a study of identical twins. This clonotype has just a few counts. Antigen: not known. The V gene's germline CDR1 is MNHEY and CDR2 SMNVEV (reference sequence). The J segment lost 0 bases and the V segment lost 6 bases, leaving 8 bases of the junction unmatched. The CDR3 covers 16 residues. Study results and limitations: Cord blood beta clonotypes that were abundant carried fewer insertions, and memory repertoires showed no such trend. Weaker excess twin sharing was seen among beta out-of-frame sequences. Some out-of-frame alpha sequences were shared by twins, and these showed excess low generation probability.

Template switching (which added a universal primer site) was used, and cDNA carried unique molecular identifiers. Via MiXCR, TCRdb re-called the 5' RACE reads, giving one row per CDR3 protein. Of 400,000 or so distinct CDR3 sequences in the sample, 9% to 10% were seen once. This receptor was obtained from a woman between 50 and 59 years old in good health. The sequenced material came from naive T cells sorted from blood. V and J are TRBV27 and TRBJ2-1, with 7 bases that match TRBD1. CDR3 in amino acids: CASSIDRDLSYNEQFF. The DNA for the CDR3 is TGTGCCAGCAGCATAGACAGGGACCTCTCCTACAATGAGCAGTTCTTC.